Presented here are 19 T cell receptor beta chains from one specimen sequenced in a study of T-cell reconstitution after alpha-beta-depleted transplantation in children. Researchers prepared the TCRbeta library using unique molecular identifiers, the study reports. TCRdb redid the calling of the PCR reads with MiXCR, one entry per CDR3 protein. The data contain hundreds of thousands of distinct CDR3 sequences, approximately 13% of them singletons. The material was PBMCs, mostly from graft donor cells, obtained 360 days after TCRalphabeta/CD19-depleted stem cell transplant. All receptors derive from a male patient between 10 and 17 years old who had a stem cell transplant for acute myeloid leukemia, so the T cells may come from the graft donor.

This clonotype was observed a few times. This chain joins TRBV4-2 and TRBJ2-5; TRBD2 matches at 10 bases. This CDR3 has 18 residues. Germline assignment: CDR1 LGHNA and CDR2 YNFKEQ. Trimming took 0 bases from V and 2 from J; bases not matched to a gene: 9. The CDR3 sequence: CASSQDLAGERGQETQYF. CDR3 DNA: TGTGCCAGCAGCCAAGACCTAGCGGGAGAGCGAGGGCAAGAGACCCAGTACTTC.

This clonotype has more than one count but fewer than ten. This sequence joins TRBV7-9 and TRBJ2-7; D is unresolved. Germline V gene sequence: CDR1 SEHNR, CDR2 FQNEAQ (reference sequence). The CDR3 is made up of 14 amino acids. Trimming took 3 bases from V and 3 from J, leaving 12 bases between them. The CDR3 protein is CASSFRDLVYEQYF. The CDR3 bases are TGTGCCAGCAGCTTCAGAGATTTAGTCTACGAGCAGTACTTC.

Only a few counts were recorded for this clonotype. The rearrangement links TRBV28 to TRBJ2-1, with 8 nucleotides matching TRBD1. The germline gives CDR1 MDHEN, CDR2 SYDVKM. The length of the CDR3 is 13 residues. The ends lost 6 bases at V and 7 bases at J; junction bases unmatched: 5. The CDR3 sequence is CASRTGGRNEQFF. CDR3 in DNA: TGTGCCAGCAGAACAGGGGGTAGGAATGAGCAGTTCTTC.

This clonotype has more than one count but fewer than ten. This chain uses TRBV11-2 with TRBJ1-5, with 9 bases aligning to TRBD1. The CDR3 is made up of 16 amino acids. Germline CDR1 is SGHAT and CDR2 is FQNNGV. J was trimmed by 2 bases and V by 3 bases; bases with no gene match: 5. CDR3 sequence: CASSLYRGRGNQPQHF. The DNA of the CDR3 is TGTGCCAGCAGCTTGTACAGGGGGCGAGGCAATCAGCCCCAGCATTTT. The full variable domain, completed using reference TRBV11-2 and TRBJ1-5, is EAGVAQSPRYKIIEKRQSVAFWCNPISGHATLYWYQQILGQGPKLLIQFQNNGVVDDSQLPKDRFSAERLKGVDSTLKIQPAKLEDSAVYLCASSLYRGRGNQPQHFGDGTRLSIL.

About this clonotype: The junction departs from the called germline gene at one end, perhaps through a read error. The V call is TRBV6-2 or TRBV6-3, the J call TRBJ1-1, with a tentative D call TRBD1 (5 bases). The CDR3 runs to 15 residues. Per the germline V gene, CDR1 is MNHEY and CDR2 is SVGEGT. CDR3 DNA sequence: TGTGCCAGCAGTGTCCATCGTAGGCAGGGAGCTGACGCTTTCTTT. As protein: CASSVHRRQGADAFF.

The gene calls are TRBV6-5 and TRBJ1-3, with a tentative D call TRBD1 (6 bases). V was clipped by 2 bases and J by 2 bases, with 7 bases between them. The CDR3 covers 14 residues. The germline gives CDR1 MNHEY, CDR2 SVGAGI. CDR3 amino acids: CASSYGTTGNTIYF. The CDR3 DNA reads as TGTGCCAGCAGTTACGGGACAACTGGAAACACCATATATTTT.

In DNA form, the CDR3 reads TGTGCCAGCAGCCCGAGACTAGCGGGAGGTTTCCACGAGCAGTACTTC. Amino acids: CASSPRLAGGFHEQYF. This sequence joins TRBV7-8 and TRBJ2-7; TRBD2 matches 13 bases. The CDR3 is made up of 16 amino acids. V lost 5 bases, J lost 5 bases, and 9 bases stayed unmatched. Germline lookup yields CDR1 SGHVS and CDR2 FQNEAQ.

This clonotype occurred once. This chain joins TRBV6-1 and TRBJ2-7, with D tentatively TRBD1 or TRBD2 (5 bases each). The CDR3 length is 14 residues. Trimming removed 6 bases at V and 8 bases at J, with 20 bases between. CDR1 and CDR2 (germline): MNHNS, SASEGT. The chain's CDR3 is CASSFGTEYDQQYF. The CDR3 bases are TGTGCCAGCAGCTTCGGGACCGAATATGATCAGCAGTACTTC.

The CDR3 spells CASRAWGTGGNEQYF. The CDR3 nucleotides read TGTGCCAGCAGGGCCTGGGGGACAGGGGGCAACGAGCAGTACTTC. The chain carries TRBV28 and TRBJ2-7; 12 bases map to TRBD1. Per germline, CDR1 MDHEN and CDR2 SYDVKM. V was clipped by 6 bases and J by 5 bases; unmatched bases: 8. The CDR3 totals 15 residues.

A remark on this clonotype: This may be a read error, as it is one base from a much larger clone. The chain recombines TRBV5-1 with TRBJ2-7; D not resolved. CDR1 is SGHRS, CDR2 YFSETQ, per germline. The CDR3 has 14 residues. The CDR3 loop reads CASSLGITNYEEYF. In nucleotides, the CDR3 is TGCGCCAGCAGCTTGGGAATCACAAATTACGAGGAGTACTTC.

This clonotype was observed a few times. This chain connects TRBV12-3 or TRBV12-4 to TRBJ2-2, with 9 bases lining up with TRBD1. The V gene end was trimmed by 10 bases and the J gene end by 7 bases; junction bases not matched to a gene: 22. CDR3 size: 18 residues. CDR3 amino acids: CATRTPPGQGVQFGELFF. Written as DNA, the CDR3 is TGTGCCACCCGCACTCCGCCGGGACAGGGTGTCCAGTTCGGGGAGCTGTTTTTT.

With respect to this clonotype: A much larger clone sits a single nucleotide away, making a read error possible. The chain links TRBV12-3 or TRBV12-4 to TRBJ2-3; D possibly corresponds to TRBD1 (5 bases). V was trimmed by 4 bases and J by 2 bases, leaving 13 bases between them. There are 15 residues in the CDR3. The CDR3 reads CASSCRQGATDTQYF. CDR3 sequence (DNA): TGTGCCAGCAGTTGTAGGCAGGGTGCCACAGATACGCAGTATTTT.

This clonotype was detected a few times. The chain recombines TRBV27 with TRBJ2-7; weak D call: TRBD2 (6 bases). The V gene lost 0 bases and the J gene lost 4 bases, with 16 bases spanning the gap. CDR3 length: 16 amino acids. The germline V gene has CDR1 MNHEY and CDR2 SMNVEV (reference sequence). CDR3 nucleotide sequence: TGTGCCAGCAGTTTATCGATGGAGGGTTCCCCTTACGAGCAGTACTTC. It yields the protein CASSLSMEGSPYEQYF.

The chain combines TRBV28 with TRBJ2-5; TRBD2 matches 10 bases. Germline assignment: CDR1 MDHEN and CDR2 SYDVKM. V shed 5 bases and J 2 bases; nucleotides not matched to a gene: 8. The CDR3 extends over 16 amino acids. CDR3 bases: TGTGCCAGCAGTCTGACTAGCGGGCGTATTCAAGAGACCCAGTACTTC. Translation gives CASSLTSGRIQETQYF.

The rearrangement links TRBV29-1 to TRBJ2-7; 11 bases align to TRBD2. The V gene end was trimmed by 4 bases and the J gene end by 3 bases; junction bases not matched to a gene: 5. Germline V gene sequence: CDR1 SQVTM, CDR2 ANQGSEA. This CDR3 has 14 residues. The CDR3 bases are TGCAGCGTTGTTGGGACTAGCGGCTACTACGAGCAGTACTTC. This encodes CSVVGTSGYYEQYF.

This clonotype was seen repeatedly, ten times or more. The chain has TRBV20-1 and TRBJ2-7, with 8 bases matching TRBD1. CDR1 is DFQATT, CDR2 SNEGSKA, per germline (reference sequence). This CDR3 is 13 amino acids long. Germline trimming cut 5 bases from V and 1 base from J; bases unmatched to any gene: 4. The CDR3 coding sequence is TGCAGTGCTCATAGGACAGGGTCCTACGAGCAGTACTTC. Translating it yields CSAHRTGSYEQYF.

This clonotype was found a few times. The chain is built from TRBV6-5 and TRBJ1-1; TRBD1 matches at 9 bases. From germline, CDR1 is MNHEY and CDR2 SVGAGI. The CDR3 spans 14 residues. V lost 6 bases, J lost 5 bases, and 7 bases stayed unmatched. The CDR3 DNA is TGTGCCAGCAGCCCCCGGGACAGGGAAACTGAAGCTTTCTTT. This translates into CASSPRDRETEAFF.

This clonotype was observed at least ten times. This chain links TRBV28 with TRBJ1-3; D remains ambiguous. Trimming left V 2 bases short and J 2 bases short, with 10 bases between. Germline values: CDR1 MDHEN, CDR2 SYDVKM. This CDR3 spans 15 amino acids. CDR3 protein: CASSLRLPTGNTIYF. The CDR3 DNA reads as TGTGCCAGCAGTTTAAGGCTACCCACTGGAAACACCATATATTTT.

CDR3 region: CSARAALGTPRTDTQYF. Here the CDR3 DNA reads TGCAGTGCTAGAGCGGCCTTAGGAACCCCGCGCACAGATACGCAGTATTTT. V is TRBV20-1 and J is TRBJ2-3, with D uncertain. The germline V gene encodes CDR1 DFQATT and CDR2 SNEGSKA (reference sequence). CDR3 size: 17 residues. V was shortened by 1 base and J by 1 base, with 18 bases between the two germline ends.